The 18 T cell receptor beta chains given below trace back to one sample, sequenced in a study of blood T cell repertoires in COVID-19. This table comes from immunoSEQ multiplex PCR, and its TCRdb copy is limited to in-frame clones, with some not included. Here the sample spans 15,000 to 20,000 clones, roughly 85% being singletons. The sample taken for sequencing was peripheral blood. The receptors stem from an elderly man with acute or convalescent COVID-19.

This clone has only one observation. The genes are TRBV10-3 and TRBJ2-7; TRBD1 aligns across 10 bases. V lost 5 bases and J lost 4; bases outside the gene matches: 5. Germline CDR1 reads ENHRY; CDR2 reads SYGVKD. This CDR3 comprises 14 residues. CDR3 DNA: TGTGCCATCAGTTCCGGACAGGGGGGATACGAGCAGTACTTC. Translating gives CAISSGQGGYEQYF.

The chain has TRBV7-6 and TRBJ2-7, with 7 bases matching TRBD1. The V segment lost 5 bases and the J segment 2 bases; nucleotides outside the gene matches: 6. The CDR3 runs 14 residues. Per the germline V gene, CDR1 is SGHVS and CDR2 is FNYEAQ. The CDR3, as DNA: TGTGCCAGCAGCCACCGACAGGGAACCTACGAGCAGTACTTC. It translates to CASSHRQGTYEQYF.

The chain recombines TRBV30 with TRBJ1-1; 8 positions agree with TRBD1. Germline V lookup: CDR1 GTSNPN, CDR2 SVGIG (reference sequence). Trimming cost V 4 bases and J 3 bases; bases outside gene matches: 16. The CDR3 spans 17 residues. CDR3 loop: CAWTLFQGAVGDTEAFF. The DNA for the CDR3 is TGTGCCTGGACACTGTTCCAGGGGGCGGTCGGTGACACTGAAGCTTTCTTT.

This sequence joins TRBV6-2 or TRBV6-3 and TRBJ2-1, with 10 bases aligning to TRBD2. V lost 2 bases to trimming and J lost 8 bases; unmatched junction nucleotides: 6. The CDR3 consists of 15 residues. Germline-derived CDR1 and CDR2 are MNHEY and SVGEGT. The CDR3 DNA follows: TGTGCCAGCAGTTACACTGGGACTAGCGACGATGAGCAGTTCTTC. Its translation: CASSYTGTSDDEQFF.

The chain recombines TRBV5-8 with TRBJ2-5; 8 bases match TRBD2. V gave up 2 bases and J gave up 5 bases; unmatched junction bases: 17. CDR3 length: 18 residues. Germline CDR1 is SGHTS and CDR2 is YDEGEE. In DNA, the CDR3 is TGTGCCAGCAGCTTTCGAGCCTCAAAGCGGGGGCGCCTGGAGACCCAGTACTTC. It specifies CASSFRASKRGRLETQYF.

The chain recombines TRBV7-3 with TRBJ1-6, with TRBD1 matching over 7 bases. V gave up 5 bases and J gave up 10 bases; unmatched junction bases: 8. Per the germline V gene, CDR1 is SGHTA and CDR2 is FQGTGA. The CDR3 runs to 14 residues. The CDR3 loop is CASSVTGEGSPLHF. CDR3 in DNA: TGTGCCAGCAGCGTTACAGGGGAAGGATCACCCCTCCACTTT.

This chain links TRBV11-2 with TRBJ2-7; weak D call: TRBD1 (6 bases). Trimming pared 1 base from V and 4 bases from J, leaving 11 bases between. The germline V gene encodes CDR1 SGHAT and CDR2 FQNNGV. The CDR3 is 14 residues long. CDR3 residues: CASSLGTGLYEQYF. The CDR3 nucleotides are TGTGCCAGCAGCTTAGGCACAGGGCTTTACGAGCAGTACTTC.

This chain links TRBV2 with TRBJ2-5, with TRBD2 as a possible D gene (7 bases). V shed 7 bases and J shed 7 bases, with 16 bases lying between them. Germline-derived CDR1 and CDR2 are SNHLY and FYNNEI. The CDR3 contains 13 residues. This chain's CDR3 is CASTYQGGGTQYF. CDR3 sequence (DNA): TGTGCCAGCACTTACCAGGGAGGGGGGACCCAGTACTTC.

This chain joins TRBV9 and TRBJ2-7, with 7 bases matching TRBD1. The J segment lost 1 base and the V segment lost 2 bases, leaving 6 bases of the junction unmatched. Per germline, CDR1 SGDLS and CDR2 YYNGEE. The CDR3 runs to 15 residues. The CDR3 coding sequence is TGTGCCAGCAGCGTCCAACCGGGACAGTCCTACGAGCAGTACTTC. This gives the protein CASSVQPGQSYEQYF.

The chain links TRBV28 to TRBJ1-3; D gene unclear. V lost 5 bases to trimming and J lost 4 bases, with 15 bases between them. The CDR3 extends over 15 amino acids. Germline loops: CDR1 MDHEN, CDR2 SYDVKM. This CDR3 reads CASSPWWRSGNTIYF. The CDR3 nucleotides are TGTGCCAGCAGTCCTTGGTGGAGATCGGGAAACACCATATATTTT.

This clone was seen more than once but under ten times. This chain joins TRBV9 and TRBJ2-3, with D unresolved. CDR3 size: 15 residues. V was cut by 0 bases and J by 0 bases, with 8 bases left in between. Germline V CDR1 and CDR2: SGDLS, YYNGEE. CDR3 sequence: CASSVAMRSTDTQYF. CDR3 DNA sequence: TGTGCCAGCAGCGTAGCTATGCGGAGCACAGATACGCAGTATTTT.

This chain connects TRBV5-1 to TRBJ2-5, with 14 bases fitting TRBD2. The CDR3 is 17 amino acids. CDR1 is SGHRS and CDR2 is YFSETQ in the germline V gene. After removal of 4 bases from V and 1 base from J, the junction contained 6 bases not matched to a gene. Written as DNA, the CDR3 is TGCGCCAGCAGCCCCTGGACTAGCGGGGGGCTCCAAGAGACCCAGTACTTC. Amino acid sequence: CASSPWTSGGLQETQYF.

The chain combines TRBV5-8 with TRBJ2-2, with 9 bases lining up with TRBD2. The CDR3 loop spans 17 amino acids. V trimming: 0 bases; J trimming: 3 bases; junction bases outside the gene matches: 6. The germline V gene has CDR1 SGHTS and CDR2 YDEGEE. Here the CDR3 DNA reads TGTGCCAGCAGCTTGGTCCTAGCGGGGACGGACACCGGGGAGCTGTTTTTT. This sequence encodes CASSLVLAGTDTGELFF.

V is TRBV5-1 and J is TRBJ1-4, with 10 bases aligning to TRBD1. Trimming removed 0 bases from V and 6 bases from J; junction bases left unmatched: 20. Germline CDR1 SGHRS, CDR2 YFSETQ. The CDR3 loop spans 21 amino acids. CDR3 coding DNA: TGCGCCAGCAGCTTGGGCTCAGGTACCGGGACAGGGGAGAGGTTGGATGAAAAACTGTTTTTT. This sequence encodes CASSLGSGTGTGERLDEKLFF.

The chain has TRBV7-3 and TRBJ2-5; TRBD1 is a possible D gene (6 bases). This CDR3 has 14 residues. Looked up from germline, CDR1 is SGHTA and CDR2 is FQGTGA. V was cut by 4 bases and J by 5 bases, with 14 bases left in between. The CDR3 spells CASSSRGRRETQYF. DNA of the CDR3: TGTGCCAGCAGCTCCAGGGGACGTCGTGAGACCCAGTACTTC. Full variable domain (missing parts from reference TRBV7-3 and TRBJ2-5): GAGVSQTPSNKVTEKGKYVELRCDPISGHTALYWYRQSLGQGPEFLIYFQGTGAADDSGLPNDRFFAVRPEGSVSTLKIQRTERGDSAVYLCASSSRGRRETQYFGPGTRLLVL.

This clone occurred a few times. Here the CDR3 DNA reads TGTGCCAGCTCACACAAACCCCCACAGGGGAACGAGCAGTACTTC. Residues: CASSHKPPQGNEQYF. The chain carries TRBV18 and TRBJ2-7; 7 bases are a match to TRBD1. The CDR3 runs to 15 residues. Looked up from germline, CDR1 is KGHSH and CDR2 is LQKENI. Losses at the gene ends were 4 bases for V and 5 bases for J; bases not matched to a gene: 11.

This clone was observed a few times. The V and J genes are TRBV19 and TRBJ1-2; the D is unclear. V was shortened by 4 bases and J by 4 bases, with 16 bases between the two germline ends. Germline V CDR1 and CDR2: LNHDA, SQIVND (reference sequence). The CDR3 covers 15 residues. In nucleotides, the CDR3 is TGTGCCAGTAGTACCCCGGGAGGGTGGATCTATGGCTACACCTTC. This sequence encodes CASSTPGGWIYGYTF.

This clone showed up just a few times. This chain connects TRBV3-1 (or the pseudogene TRBV3-2) to TRBJ1-1; unclear D gene. V lost 4 bases, J lost 3 bases, and 9 bases lay in between. This CDR3 comprises 13 residues. Germline loops: CDR1 LGHDT, CDR2 YNNKEL (reference sequence). The CDR3 region is CASSRTRDTEAFF. Here the CDR3 DNA reads TGTGCCAGCAGCCGCACGCGGGACACTGAAGCTTTCTTT.